The 18 T cell receptor beta chains reported below all come from one sample, sequenced in a study of long-term antiretroviral therapy in people with HIV. Researchers ran immunoSEQ v3.0 at survey level. This table comes from immunoSEQ multiplex PCR, and its TCRdb copy is limited to in-frame clones, with some not included. The sample carries tens of thousands of clones, 80% to 85% recorded once. The specimen comprised unsorted PBMCs, sampled 0.1 years before starting antiretroviral therapy. These receptors came from a man in his forties with HIV.

V and J are TRBV6-1 and TRBJ1-2; D remains ambiguous. CDR1 and CDR2 (germline): MNHNS, SASEGT. There are 15 residues in the CDR3. Trimming took 2 bases from V and 5 from J, leaving 15 bases between them. This chain's CDR3 is CASSELSDLRYGYTF. DNA for the CDR3: TGTGCCAGCAGTGAACTCTCGGATCTTCGATATGGCTACACCTTC.

This clone was seen only once. The chain couples TRBV27 to TRBJ2-1; TRBD2 agrees at 12 bases. Germline V gene lookup returns CDR1 MNHEY and CDR2 SMNVEV (reference sequence). The CDR3 sequence is 14 residues long. V was pared by 5 bases and J by 9 bases, with 5 bases of the junction left unmatched. The CDR3 region has the DNA TGTGCCAGCAGTAAGGCTAGCGGGGGGGGTGAGCAGTTCTTC. Translated, it gives CASSKASGGGEQFF.

In this sample, this clone turned up a few times. V usage is TRBV7-6 and J usage is TRBJ1-2; D unclear. The CDR3 runs 14 residues. With 5 bases removed from V and 6 bases from J, the gap between germline ends came to 16 bases. CDR1 is SGHVS and CDR2 is FNYEAQ in the germline V gene. The CDR3 sequence: CASSQGPLWDGYTF. CDR3 DNA: TGTGCCAGCAGCCAAGGCCCTCTCTGGGATGGCTACACCTTC.

The rearrangement joins TRBV21-1 to TRBJ1-2. TRBV21-1 is a pseudogene. CDR3 size: 12 residues. CDR3 amino acids: CASSKEDSGYTF. As DNA, the CDR3 is TGTGCCAGCAGCAAAGAGGACTCTGGCTACACCTTC.

The chain couples TRBV7-2 to TRBJ2-7, with 12 bases fitting TRBD2. With V trimmed by 5 bases and J by 2 bases, 4 bases remained unmatched. This CDR3 spans 15 amino acids. From germline, CDR1 is SGHTA and CDR2 FQGNSA. CDR3 coding DNA: TGTGCCAGCAGCACGACTAGCGGGGGTACCTACGAGCAGTACTTC. It encodes CASSTTSGGTYEQYF. Full variable domain (remainder filled in from reference TRBV7-2 and TRBJ2-7): GAGVSQSPSNKVTEKGKDVELRCDPISGHTALYWYRQSLGQGLEFLIYFQGNSAPDKSGLPSDRFSAERTGGSVSTLTIQRTQQEDSAVYLCASSTTSGGTYEQYFGPGTRLTVT.

This clone appeared a single time. V gene TRBV9 combines with J gene TRBJ2-5, with 9 bases identical to TRBD2. The CDR3 is 16 residues long. The ends lost 4 bases at V and 1 base at J; junction bases unmatched: 8. Germline assignment: CDR1 SGDLS and CDR2 YYNGEE. The CDR3 sequence is CASSPRGSGGQETQYF. The CDR3 region has the DNA TGTGCCAGCAGCCCCCGGGGTAGCGGGGGCCAAGAGACCCAGTACTTC.

The chain carries TRBV6-5 and TRBJ1-2; D uncertain. V was shortened by 0 bases and J by 8 bases, with 19 bases between the two germline ends. CDR1 and CDR2 from the germline V gene are MNHEY and SVGAGI. This CDR3 contains 16 residues. This chain's CDR3 is CASSYSGLTFLGGYTF. CDR3 nucleotides: TGTGCCAGCAGTTACTCGGGTCTGACTTTTTTGGGGGGCTACACCTTC.

The chain joins TRBV7-8 to TRBJ1-5; D gene unclear. Trimming removed 1 base from V and 0 bases from J, with 10 bases in between. The CDR3 loop spans 16 amino acids. The germline V gene has CDR1 SGHVS and CDR2 FQNEAQ. The CDR3 loop reads CASSLGGVSSNQPQHF. CDR3 coding DNA: TGTGCCAGCAGCTTAGGAGGTGTTTCTAGCAATCAGCCCCAGCATTTT.

The CDR3 DNA sequence: TGTGCCAGCAGCCGCTTTCAGGGGCCTGGGCACGCCCTCTACAATGAGCAGTTCTTC. It yields the protein CASSRFQGPGHALYNEQFF. V is TRBV7-6 and J is TRBJ2-1, with a tentative D call TRBD1 (6 bases). Germline V lookup: CDR1 SGHVS, CDR2 FNYEAQ. The CDR3 spans 19 residues. Trimming took 5 bases from V and 3 from J, leaving 26 bases between them.

The chain links TRBV20-1 to TRBJ2-6; D is unclear. The CDR3 length is 11 residues. Trimming removed 6 bases from V and 7 bases from J, with 7 bases in between. CDR1 and CDR2 from the germline V gene are DFQATT and SNEGSKA (reference sequence). CDR3 bases: TGCAGTGCCGAAGGAGCCAACGTCCTGACTTTC. Translating gives CSAEGANVLTF.

The chain links TRBV5-1 to TRBJ2-1, with 11 bases lining up with TRBD2. CDR3 length: 16 residues. With V trimmed by 4 bases and J by 7 bases, 10 bases remained unmatched. Germline CDR1 is SGHRS and CDR2 is YFSETQ. In DNA, the CDR3 is TGCGCCAGCAGCAACCTACTAGCGGGAGTGGGAAATGAGCAGTTCTTC. This sequence encodes CASSNLLAGVGNEQFF.

CDR3 region: CASRIDRAGNQPQHF. CDR3 nucleotides: TGTGCCAGCAGAATCGACAGGGCGGGCAATCAGCCCCAGCATTTT. The chain joins TRBV7-2 to TRBJ1-5; 7 bases align to TRBD1. Germline V gene data show CDR1 as SGHTA and CDR2 as FQGNSA. V lost 6 bases to trimming and J lost 2 bases; unmatched junction nucleotides: 7. The length of the CDR3 is 15 residues.

This chain links TRBV15 with TRBJ2-5; D is undetermined. CDR1 and CDR2 (germline): LNHNV, YYDKDF (reference sequence). CDR3 length equals 11 residues. V dropped 5 bases and J dropped 7 bases, with 8 bases sitting between them. CDR3 amino acids: CATSVGRTQYF. The DNA for the CDR3 is TGTGCCACCAGCGTCGGTAGGACCCAGTACTTC.

The J gene is TRBJ2-6, the V gene TRBV5-1; D is uncertain. Trimming cost V 2 bases and J 1 base, with 7 bases left between them. Germline CDR1 and CDR2: SGHRS and YFSETQ. CDR3 length: 15 residues. CDR3 sequence (DNA): TGCGCCAGCAGCTTTCACGGGTCTGGGGCCAACGTCCTGACTTTC. Amino acid sequence: CASSFHGSGANVLTF.

The chain recombines TRBV7-9 with TRBJ2-3, with D possibly matching TRBD2 (7 bases). CDR3 length: 17 residues. Germline-derived CDR1 and CDR2 are SEHNR and FQNEAQ (reference sequence). Trimming cost V 6 bases and J 0 bases, with 19 bases left between them. CDR3 sequence (DNA): TGTGCCAGCAGACCTAAGGGGGGGCGACCTAGCACAGATACGCAGTATTTT. This sequence encodes CASRPKGGRPSTDTQYF.

The rearrangement joins TRBV11-3 to TRBJ2-7; TRBD2 matches at 8 bases. This CDR3 is 14 amino acids long. J lost 4 bases, V lost 1 base, and 3 bases had no gene match. Germline V gene sequence: CDR1 SGHNT, CDR2 YENEEA. The CDR3 nucleotides read TGTGCCAGCAGCTTAGCGAGCGGGAGATACGAGCAGTACTTC. It translates to CASSLASGRYEQYF.

This clone is a singleton in its sample. The V call is TRBV5-1, the J call TRBJ2-1; D could derive from TRBD1 or TRBD2 (5 bases each). The CDR3 is 14 amino acids. CDR1 and CDR2 from the germline V gene are SGHRS and YFSETQ. The V gene lost 0 bases and the J gene lost 3 bases, with 7 bases spanning the gap. The CDR3 loop reads CASSLGGSYNEQFF. The CDR3 DNA reads as TGCGCCAGCAGCTTGGGGGGGAGCTACAATGAGCAGTTCTTC.

This clone appeared a few times. V gene TRBV27 combines with J gene TRBJ2-1, with 10 bases aligning to TRBD1. Germline loops: CDR1 MNHEY, CDR2 SMNVEV (reference sequence). The V and J ends lost 8 bases and 5 bases, in that order; junction bases with no gene match: 6. CDR3 length: 14 residues. The CDR3 here is CASLDRGRDNEQFF. The CDR3 nucleotides read TGTGCCAGCCTCGACAGGGGGCGCGACAATGAGCAGTTCTTC.